This T cell receptor (beta chain) came from a study of PD-L1 blockade in urothelial cancer. Study-level information: In the patient group, twenty-five of 29 were males with bladder-origin urothelial cancer. Patients had been given 0 to 3 earlier chemotherapy regimens.

Every PCR received spiked-in synthetic TCR analog templates. Clones were sequenced by immunoSEQ multiplex PCR, and TCRdb holds only the in-frame ones, with some missing. This table holds more than 80,000 clones, roughly 87% found once. The CDR3 covers 14 residues. Trimming removed 0 bases at V and 0 bases at J, with 6 bases between. CDR1 is SGHRS and CDR2 is YFSETQ in the germline V gene. This clone was counted many times. Per patient, between 1 and 8 samples were collected at pretreatment and on-treatment time points. The receptor was isolated from a man in his sixties or seventies with urothelial cancer. The chain employs TRBV5-1 and TRBJ1-1; D remains ambiguous. Sample: PBMCs, taken around atezolizumab (anti-PD-L1) treatment. CDR3 sequence reads: CASSLVAMNTEAFF. The CDR3 DNA follows: TGCGCCAGCAGCTTGGTAGCCATGAACACTGAAGCTTTCTTT.